This T cell receptor (beta chain) derives from a study of blood T cell repertoires in COVID-19. This clone has a single count. Trimming pared 2 bases from V and 5 bases from J, leaving 14 bases between. CDR1 is MNHEY, CDR2 SVGAGI, per germline. The CDR3 loop spans 15 amino acids. As handled by the study authors: Reference gene primer amplification yielded estimated nucleated cell counts. TCRdb's table, derived via immunoSEQ multiplex PCR, lists solely in-frame clones and lacks some. Clonal size and the V and J genes are those of that table, whereas D and trimming came from the DNA. The data contain over 300,000 clones, nearly 90% of them singletons.

Sequencing was carried out using PBMCs or T cells enriched from blood (not recorded which). This receptor was taken from a woman in her thirties who had recovered from COVID-19. The V call is TRBV6-5, the J call TRBJ2-3; perhaps TRBD1 as D (6 bases). The CDR3 DNA reads as TGTGCCAGCAGTTACCTAGAGGGGGTGAGAGATACGCAGTATTTT. Amino acid sequence: CASSYLEGVRDTQYF.